This is a list of T cell receptor beta chains from one sample in a study of control samples from healthy donors and cancer patients. Some clones are missing from TCRdb's copy, which holds only in-frame ones; the method was immunoSEQ multiplex PCR. Found here are about 220,000 clones, just under 95% of them singletons; the top ten hold roughly 1.6%. The sequencing sample was made of blood. These receptor sequences come from a man aged 45-65 years in good health. The CDR3 runs from the conserved cysteine through the conserved F or W. D genes are given only for firm matches. Where a row states a size, it is once, few, many or the class of an expanded clone; other rows omit it.

V: TRBV6-5
size: .
J: TRBJ2-2
D: .
CDR3: CASRRRGLNTGELFF
DNA: TGTGCCAGCAGACGCCGCGGGCTGAACACCGGGGAGCTGTTTTTT

V: TRBV6-2/TRBV6-3
size: .
J: TRBJ2-7
D: TRBD2
CDR3: CASRYSGGRSYEQYF
DNA: TGTGCCAGCAGATACAGCGGGGGTCGGTCCTACGAGCAGTACTTC

V: TRBV3-1/TRBV3-2
size: .
J: TRBJ1-1
D: TRBD1
CDR3: CASSQEGEGANTEAFF
DNA: TGTGCCAGCAGCCAAGAAGGCGAGGGGGCGAACACTGAAGCTTTCTTT

V: TRBV28
size: .
J: TRBJ1-5
D: .
CDR3: CASSPSDGNNQPQHF
DNA: TGTGCCAGCAGTCCCTCCGACGGAAACAATCAGCCCCAGCATTTT

V: TRBV24-1
size: .
J: TRBJ1-2
D: .
CDR3: CATSDSYTGGDGYTF
DNA: TGTGCCACCAGTGATAGTTACACAGGCGGAGATGGCTACACCTTC

V: TRBV28
size: .
J: TRBJ1-2
D: .
CDR3: CASSERPGEGYTF
DNA: TGTGCCAGCAGTGAGAGGCCGGGAGAAGGCTACACCTTC

V: TRBV11-2
size: .
J: TRBJ1-1
D: .
CDR3: CASSLGSFRENTEAFF
DNA: TGTGCCAGCAGCTTAGGGTCTTTCCGGGAAAACACTGAAGCTTTCTTT

V: TRBV7-3
size: .
J: TRBJ1-6
D: .
CDR3: CASSLNSQGAGSPLHF
DNA: TGTGCCAGCAGCTTAAATTCTCAAGGCGCGGGATCACCCCTCCACTTT

V: TRBV6-5
size: .
J: TRBJ2-3
D: TRBD2
CDR3: CASRSGVKLTDTQYF
DNA: TGTGCCAGCAGGAGCGGGGTTAAACTCACAGATACGCAGTATTTT

V: TRBV28
size: .
J: TRBJ1-1
D: .
CDR3: CASSSHAGAPPEAFF
DNA: TGTGCCAGCAGTTCCCATGCAGGGGCCCCACCTGAAGCTTTCTTT

V: TRBV7-9
size: once
J: TRBJ2-3
D: .
CDR3: CASSLTDTQYF
DNA: TGTGCCAGCAGCCTCACAGATACGCAGTATTTT

V: TRBV18
size: .
J: TRBJ1-4
D: .
CDR3: CASSRQGSTNEKLFF
DNA: TGTGCCAGCTCACGGCAGGGGTCAACTAATGAAAAACTGTTTTTT

V: TRBV9
size: once
J: TRBJ1-4
D: .
CDR3: CASSVSTALGEKLFF
DNA: TGTGCCAGCAGCGTATCGACGGCCCTGGGAGAAAAACTGTTTTTT

V: TRBV6-5
size: .
J: TRBJ1-1
D: TRBD1
CDR3: CASRRQGTTEAFF
DNA: TGTGCCAGCAGAAGACAGGGGACCACTGAAGCTTTCTTT

V: TRBV3-1/TRBV3-2
size: .
J: TRBJ1-1
D: TRBD1
CDR3: CASSHWTGVKGTNTEAFF
DNA: TGTGCCAGCAGCCACTGGACAGGGGTAAAGGGGACGAACACTGAAGCTTTCTTT

V: TRBV18
size: .
J: TRBJ2-5
D: TRBD1
CDR3: CASPPSRLGTGVQETQYF
DNA: TGTGCCAGCCCCCCGTCCCGCTTAGGGACAGGGGTCCAAGAGACCCAGTACTTC

V: TRBV5-1
size: .
J: TRBJ2-7
D: .
CDR3: CASSLAAGHSEQYF
DNA: TGCGCCAGCAGCTTGGCCGCAGGGCACAGCGAGCAGTACTTC

V: TRBV9
size: .
J: TRBJ1-2
D: .
CDR3: CASSPLPGARTNYGYTF
DNA: TGTGCCAGCAGCCCTCTTCCCGGGGCTCGGACTAACTATGGCTACACCTTC

V: TRBV7-2
size: once
J: TRBJ1-1
D: TRBD1
CDR3: CASSLLGQTNTEAFF
DNA: TGTGCCAGCAGTTTACTGGGACAGACGAACACTGAAGCTTTCTTT

V: TRBV7-2
size: .
J: TRBJ2-1
D: .
CDR3: CASSLSAGPSYNEQFF
DNA: TGTGCCAGCAGCTTAAGTGCGGGCCCCTCCTACAATGAGCAGTTCTTC

V: TRBV6-4
size: .
J: TRBJ2-5
D: .
CDR3: CASSGRHLLPETQYF
DNA: TGTGCCAGCAGTGGACGGCACCTCCTTCCAGAGACCCAGTACTTC

V: TRBV30
size: .
J: TRBJ2-7
D: .
CDR3: CAWHRGLDEQYF
DNA: TGTGCCTGGCACCGGGGCCTCGACGAGCAGTACTTC

V: TRBV6-6
size: .
J: TRBJ1-3
D: .
CDR3: CASSNRANSGNTIYF
DNA: TGTGCCAGCAGCAACCGGGCCAACTCTGGAAACACCATATATTTT

V: TRBV6-6
size: .
J: TRBJ1-1
D: TRBD1
CDR3: CASNGQGVSTEAFF
DNA: TGTGCCAGCAATGGACAGGGGGTAAGCACTGAAGCTTTCTTT

V: TRBV18
size: .
J: TRBJ2-1
D: TRBD1
CDR3: CASSPGQGYYNEQFF
DNA: TGTGCCAGCTCACCAGGACAGGGCTACTACAATGAGCAGTTCTTC

V: TRBV5-6
size: .
J: TRBJ1-2
D: TRBD1
CDR3: CASSPTGGMGGYTF
DNA: TGTGCCAGCAGCCCCACAGGGGGTATGGGCGGCTACACCTTC

V: TRBV20-1
size: .
J: TRBJ2-3
D: TRBD2
CDR3: CSASYYRGLKLGLAGPDKADTQYF
DNA: TGCAGTGCTAGTTACTACAGGGGTTTGAAACTGGGACTAGCGGGGCCAGATAAAGCAGATACGCAGTATTTT

V: TRBV6-5
size: .
J: TRBJ1-5
D: .
CDR3: CASMTAWDQPQHF
DNA: TGTGCCAGCATGACAGCCTGGGATCAGCCCCAGCATTTT

V: TRBV18
size: .
J: TRBJ2-1
D: .
CDR3: CASSPGSRIEQFF
DNA: TGTGCCAGCTCACCAGGGTCGCGAATTGAGCAGTTCTTC

V: TRBV3-1/TRBV3-2
size: .
J: TRBJ2-3
D: .
CDR3: CASSQSLHAGDTQYF
DNA: TGTGCCAGCAGCCAAAGTCTTCACGCCGGGGATACGCAGTATTTT

V: TRBV6-4
size: .
J: TRBJ2-6
D: .
CDR3: CASRNSGANVLTF
DNA: TGTGCCAGCAGGAACTCTGGGGCCAACGTCCTGACTTTC

V: TRBV6-5
size: .
J: TRBJ1-5
D: .
CDR3: CASSRGGENQPQHF
DNA: TGTGCCAGCAGTAGGGGGGGCGAGAATCAGCCCCAGCATTTT

V: TRBV19
size: .
J: TRBJ1-2
D: TRBD1
CDR3: CASTYKTGKVVYGYTF
DNA: TGTGCCAGCACATACAAGACAGGGAAGGTGGTCTATGGCTACACCTTC

V: TRBV30
size: .
J: TRBJ2-7
D: .
CDR3: CAWSVTYTGNEQYF
DNA: TGTGCCTGGAGTGTAACGTACACGGGAAACGAGCAGTACTTC

V: TRBV5-1
size: .
J: TRBJ1-2
D: .
CDR3: CASSSGRQTTNYGYTF
DNA: TGCGCCAGCAGCTCCGGACGGCAAACTACGAACTATGGCTACACCTTC

V: TRBV7-2
size: once
J: TRBJ1-5
D: .
CDR3: CASSLAGQPQHF
DNA: TGTGCCAGCAGCTTAGCTGGTCAGCCCCAGCATTTT

V: TRBV20-1
size: .
J: TRBJ1-2
D: TRBD1
CDR3: CSFTGVVGYTF
DNA: TGCAGTTTTACAGGGGTAGTTGGCTACACCTTC

V: TRBV3-1/TRBV3-2
size: .
J: TRBJ2-3
D: TRBD2
CDR3: CASSSWTSGGAADTQYF
DNA: TGTGCCAGCAGCTCTTGGACTAGCGGGGGGGCTGCAGATACGCAGTATTTT

V: TRBV5-1
size: .
J: TRBJ2-1
D: TRBD2
CDR3: CASSTSGGSYNEQFF
DNA: TGCGCCAGCTCGACTAGCGGAGGCTCCTACAATGAGCAGTTCTTC

V: TRBV9
size: .
J: TRBJ2-5
D: TRBD1
CDR3: CASSLTQGAPRETQYF
DNA: TGTGCCAGCAGCCTCACCCAGGGGGCGCCGCGAGAGACCCAGTACTTC

V: TRBV5-1
size: .
J: TRBJ2-7
D: .
CDR3: CASSWTQGVEQYF
DNA: TGCGCCAGCAGCTGGACCCAAGGAGTCGAGCAGTACTTC

V: TRBV4-1
size: .
J: TRBJ1-4
D: TRBD1
CDR3: CASSPSGQPTNEKLFF
DNA: TGCGCCAGCAGCCCCTCGGGACAGCCAACTAATGAAAAACTGTTTTTT

V: TRBV27
size: .
J: TRBJ2-5
D: TRBD1
CDR3: CASSLYGTGGRETQYF
DNA: TGTGCCAGCAGTTTATATGGGACAGGGGGCCGAGAGACCCAGTACTTC

V: TRBV3-1/TRBV3-2
size: .
J: TRBJ1-2
D: TRBD1
CDR3: CASSQSGTAVYYGYTF
DNA: TGTGCCAGCAGCCAGTCTGGGACAGCCGTCTACTATGGCTACACCTTC

V: TRBV7-2
size: .
J: TRBJ2-7
D: .
CDR3: CASSFSPGAGEQYF
DNA: TGTGCCAGCAGCTTCTCCCCGGGGGCAGGGGAGCAGTACTTC

V: TRBV18
size: .
J: TRBJ1-1
D: .
CDR3: CASSPTAGGTEAFF
DNA: TGTGCCAGCTCACCCACCGCGGGGGGAACTGAAGCTTTCTTT

V: TRBV18
size: .
J: TRBJ2-2
D: TRBD1
CDR3: CASSPFGTGDTGELFF
DNA: TGTGCCAGCTCACCGTTCGGGACAGGGGACACCGGGGAGCTGTTTTTT

V: TRBV3-1/TRBV3-2
size: .
J: TRBJ2-3
D: TRBD1
CDR3: CASSQVQGIPYTQYF
DNA: TGTGCCAGCAGCCAAGTACAGGGGATCCCTTATACGCAGTATTTT

V: TRBV6-5
size: .
J: TRBJ2-7
D: TRBD1
CDR3: CASSYSGRGRSYEQYF
DNA: TGTGCCAGCAGTTACTCTGGCAGGGGGCGTAGCTACGAGCAGTACTTC

V: TRBV5-1
size: once
J: TRBJ1-2
D: TRBD1
CDR3: CASSIGTGVYGYTF
DNA: TGCGCCAGCAGCATCGGGACAGGGGTCTATGGCTACACCTTC

V: TRBV18
size: .
J: TRBJ1-5
D: .
CDR3: CASSPGISNQPQHF
DNA: TGTGCCAGCTCACCAGGGATAAGCAATCAGCCCCAGCATTTT

V: TRBV7-6
size: once
J: TRBJ2-3
D: TRBD2
CDR3: CASSSPGLAGGPGTDTQYF
DNA: TGTGCCAGCAGCTCACCGGGACTAGCGGGGGGGCCGGGAACAGATACGCAGTATTTT

V: TRBV11-2
size: .
J: TRBJ2-7
D: TRBD1
CDR3: CASEGGGLGYSYEQYF
DNA: TGTGCCAGCGAAGGGGGCGGTTTGGGCTACTCCTACGAGCAGTACTTC

V: TRBV27
size: .
J: TRBJ2-5
D: .
CDR3: CASSFRPLGTQETQYF
DNA: TGTGCCAGCAGTTTCCGTCCTTTGGGAACCCAAGAGACCCAGTACTTC

V: TRBV9
size: .
J: TRBJ2-5
D: TRBD2
CDR3: CASSVRPGLAGKETQYF
DNA: TGTGCCAGCAGCGTTAGACCGGGACTAGCGGGGAAAGAGACCCAGTACTTC

V: TRBV7-2
size: .
J: TRBJ1-2
D: .
CDR3: CASSYWGNYGYTF
DNA: TGTGCCAGCAGCTACTGGGGTAACTATGGCTACACCTTC

V: TRBV5-1
size: .
J: TRBJ1-2
D: .
CDR3: CASSPGPEPRGYTF
DNA: TGCGCCAGCAGCCCCGGACCCGAACCGCGTGGCTACACCTTC

V: TRBV28
size: .
J: TRBJ1-6
D: TRBD1
CDR3: CASSSLFPGQDNSPLHF
DNA: TGTGCCAGCAGTTCCCTGTTCCCGGGACAGGATAATTCACCCCTCCACTTT

V: TRBV6-5
size: .
J: TRBJ2-1
D: TRBD2
CDR3: CASTQAGGRNEQFF
DNA: TGTGCCAGCACCCAAGCGGGGGGGAGGAATGAGCAGTTCTTC